One sample yielded the 13 T cell receptor beta chains listed below, sequenced in a study of shared clonotypes between healthy human individuals. Naivety among CD8 cells was defined by CD45RO negativity and positive CCR7 selection, thereby excluding terminally differentiated effector memory CD45RA+ cells. The table came from immunoSEQ multiplex PCR; TCRdb's copy has only in-frame clones and leaves some out. The sample includes about 2.2 million clones, 93% of them seen just once. Sequencing was done on a sample of naive CD8+ T cells from PBMCs. The receptors shown here come from a man in his late teens or twenties in good health. Some clones in this sample may be carry-over from other donors' samples.

The chain links TRBV6-5 to TRBJ2-7; the D gene is possibly TRBD2 (5 bases). V was pared by 10 bases and J by 2 bases, with 15 bases between. The CDR3 length is 13 residues. The germline V gene has CDR1 MNHEY and CDR2 SVGAGI. The CDR3: CANLPPGAYEQYF. The CDR3 DNA is TGTGCCAACCTTCCCCCCGGGGCCTACGAGCAGTACTTC.

There are a few counts of this clone. For the CDR3, the DNA is TGTGCCAGCAGAAAGGGCACTGAAGCTTTCTTT. Its protein product is CASRKGTEAFF. The chain employs TRBV7-9 and TRBJ1-1, with D unclear. The CDR3 has 11 residues. Per germline, CDR1 SEHNR and CDR2 FQNEAQ (reference sequence). V lost 6 bases to trimming and J lost 4 bases, with 6 bases between them. Drawing the rest from reference TRBV7-9 and TRBJ1-1, the complete variable domain is DTGVSQNPRHKITKRGQNVTFRCDPISEHNRLYWYRQTLGQGPEFLTYFQNEAQLEKSRLLSDRFSAERPKGSFSTLEIQRTEQGDSAMYLCASRKGTEAFFGQGTRLTVV.

The chain has TRBV2 and TRBJ2-7; D assignment may be TRBD1 or TRBD2 (5 bases each). Germline lookup yields CDR1 SNHLY and CDR2 FYNNEI. The CDR3 contains 12 residues. Trimming removed 6 bases from V and 7 bases from J, with 13 bases in between. DNA of the CDR3: TGTGCCAGCAGGGGGGACCTTCTGGAGCAGTACTTC. It yields the protein CASRGDLLEQYF.

This chain uses TRBV2 with TRBJ2-1, with 9 nucleotides matching TRBD1. CDR3 length: 13 amino acids. J was trimmed by 6 bases and V by 9 bases; bases with no gene match: 6. Germline V gene lookup returns CDR1 SNHLY and CDR2 FYNNEI. DNA of the CDR3: TGTGCCAGAACGGGACAGGGTAGCAATGAGCAGTTCTTC. This translates into CARTGQGSNEQFF.

The rearrangement uses TRBV4-2 and TRBJ2-3, with TRBD1 identical over 7 bases. The junction had 4 bases not matched to a gene; V was cut back by 0 bases and J by 4 bases. Germline CDR1 LGHNA, CDR2 YNFKEQ. The CDR3 length is 15 residues. CDR3 sequence: CASSQDHRGPDTQYF. The CDR3 region has the DNA TGTGCCAGCAGCCAAGATCACAGGGGTCCAGATACGCAGTATTTT.

V and J are TRBV27 and TRBJ2-5; D gene ambiguous. V shed 6 bases and J shed 8 bases, with 16 bases lying between them. Germline V CDR1 and CDR2: MNHEY, SMNVEV (reference sequence). This CDR3 has 13 residues. CDR3 loop: CASSWMDGRTQYF. The CDR3 DNA reads TGTGCCAGCAGCTGGATGGACGGGCGAACCCAGTACTTC.

The chain couples TRBV14 to TRBJ2-1; D gene uncertain. The CDR3 totals 16 residues. Trimming shortened V by 4 bases and J by 0 bases, and 13 bases separated the two germline ends. CDR1 and CDR2 from the germline V gene are SGHDN and FVKESK. The CDR3 loop reads CASSPGRVNSYNEQFF. Written as DNA, the CDR3 is TGTGCCAGCAGCCCCGGACGGGTAAACTCCTACAATGAGCAGTTCTTC.

This chain uses TRBV15 with TRBJ1-1, with D perhaps matching TRBD1 (5 bases). Trimming took 6 bases from V and 3 from J, leaving 20 bases between them. Germline CDR1 LNHNV, CDR2 YYDKDF (reference sequence). The length of the CDR3 is 16 residues. Written as DNA, the CDR3 is TGTGCCACCAGGAAACAACCTCAGGGTTTGGACACTGAAGCTTTCTTT. Encoded protein: CATRKQPQGLDTEAFF.

The chain links TRBV9 to TRBJ2-2; tentatively, D is TRBD2 (5 bases). CDR3 size: 15 residues. Germline loops: CDR1 SGDLS, CDR2 YYNGEE. Trimming cost V 5 bases and J 1 base, with 12 bases left between them. This CDR3 is CASRRERLNTGELFF. As DNA, the CDR3 is TGTGCCAGCAGGAGGGAGCGGCTGAACACCGGGGAGCTGTTTTTT. Filled out from reference TRBV9 and TRBJ2-2, the complete variable domain reads DSGVTQTPKHLITATGQRVTLRCSPRSGDLSVYWYQQSLDQGLQFLIQYYNGEERAKGNILERFSAQQFPDLHSELNLSSLELGDSALYFCASRRERLNTGELFFGEGSRLTVL.

This chain uses TRBV4-1 with TRBJ2-1, with D maybe TRBD1 (5 bases). Trimming shortened V by 1 base and J by 4 bases, and 11 bases separated the two germline ends. Germline V CDR1 and CDR2: MGHRA, YSYEKL. CDR3 length: 15 residues. The DNA of the CDR3 is TGCGCCAGCAGCCAAGGTGCAGGGTTTTACAATGAGCAGTTCTTC. Protein: CASSQGAGFYNEQFF.

The chain combines TRBV27 with TRBJ1-2, with TRBD1 matching 9 bases. Germline loops: CDR1 MNHEY, CDR2 SMNVEV (reference sequence). The CDR3 spans 15 residues. Germline trimming cut 5 bases from V and 4 bases from J; bases unmatched to any gene: 8. CDR3 sequence: CASSPGTGRGYGYTF. CDR3 nucleotides: TGTGCCAGCAGTCCAGGGACAGGGCGGGGCTATGGCTACACCTTC.

The CDR3 protein is CASSPAAGGNTGELFF. CDR3 nucleotide sequence: TGTGCCAGCTCACCAGCAGCGGGAGGGAACACCGGGGAGCTGTTTTTT. This chain connects TRBV18 to TRBJ2-2; TRBD2 matches 9 bases. This CDR3 contains 16 residues. Germline V gene lookup returns CDR1 KGHSH and CDR2 LQKENI. J was trimmed by 1 base and V by 2 bases; bases with no gene match: 2. Full variable domain (missing parts from reference TRBV18 and TRBJ2-2): NAGVMQNPRHLVRRRGQEARLRCSPMKGHSHVYWYRQLPEEGLKFMVYLQKENIIDESGMPKERFSAEFPKEGPSILRIQQVVRGDSAAYFCASSPAAGGNTGELFFGEGSRLTVL.

The V call is TRBV6-5, the J call TRBJ2-1; 8 bases map to TRBD2. The CDR3 totals 14 residues. Germline V lookup: CDR1 MNHEY, CDR2 SVGAGI. Losses at the gene ends were 7 bases for V and 10 bases for J; bases not matched to a gene: 12. CDR3 sequence reads: CASNPPGLVNEQFF. CDR3 DNA: TGTGCCAGCAACCCACCGGGACTAGTTAACGAGCAGTTCTTC.